This is a list of T cell receptor beta chains from one sample in a study of blood T cells in healthy people across ages. In TCRdb, the 5' RACE reads were re-called with MiXCR into one record per CDR3 protein. Counted here are fewer than 950,000 distinct CDR3 sequences, 50% to 65% occurring once; the ten biggest clones make up approximately 40%. The specimen sequenced was blood. The receptors were gathered from a man aged 80 or over in good health. CDR3s include the opening cysteine and the closing phenylalanine or tryptophan. The D gene is left open where the match is weak. Only part of the rows carry a size: once, few, many, or a class if the clone is expanded.

CDR3nt | CDR3aa | j_gene | v_gene | d_gene | abundance
TGTGCCATCCCGACCGAGACTAGAGGCTACACCTTC | CAIPTETRGYTF | TRBJ1-2 | TRBV10-3 | NA | NA
TGCGCCAGCAGCTCCGGGGACGTAGTGACAGATACGCAGTATTTT | CASSSGDVVTDTQYF | TRBJ2-3 | TRBV5-1 | NA | NA
TGTGCCAGCAGCTTAGTCTACTCTAACTATGGCTACACCTTC | CASSLVYSNYGYTF | TRBJ1-2 | TRBV7-2 | NA | few
TGCAGTGCTCTCAGACCCCATAACAATGAGCAGTTCTTC | CSALRPHNNEQFF | TRBJ2-1 | TRBV20-1 | NA | NA
TGTGCCAGCAGCTTAGCGGGGAGACAGGGGGCTGGGACCCAGTACTTC | CASSLAGRQGAGTQYF | TRBJ2-5 | TRBV7-2 | TRBD1 | few
TGTGCCAGCCAGCAAATTACAGGGAGCTACAATGAGCAGTACTTC | CASQQITGSYNEQYF | TRBJ2-5 | TRBV2 | NA | NA
TGTGCCAGCAGCTTAACGGGCACCCGTCAGGTCTACAATGAGCAGTTCTTC | CASSLTGTRQVYNEQFF | TRBJ2-1 | TRBV7-3 | NA | NA
TGTGCCAGCAGCCAAGAGTGGGACGGTTACAATGAGCAGTTCTTC | CASSQEWDGYNEQFF | TRBJ2-1 | TRBV14 | NA | NA
TGCAGCGTTGGGAGCGGGAGAACCGGGGAGCTGTTTTTT | CSVGSGRTGELFF | TRBJ2-2 | TRBV29-1 | TRBD2 | once
TGCAGCGTGAGGGGGGGACAGGGGGCCTACGAGCAGTACTTC | CSVRGGQGAYEQYF | TRBJ2-7 | TRBV29-1 | TRBD1 | NA
TGTGCCAGCAGTCTTGGGACTAGGGCCTACGAGCAGTACTTC | CASSLGTRAYEQYF | TRBJ2-7 | TRBV27 | TRBD2 | NA